Sequencing of this TCR beta chain was carried out in a study of CD8 T cells in ankylosing spondylitis. TCRdb recomputed calls from the 5' RACE reads with MiXCR, one row per CDR3 protein. The sample holds about 440,000 distinct CDR3 sequences; approximately 17% are singletons and the top ten take approximately 1%. Study findings and constraints: Reportedly, matched ankylosing spondylitis synovial fluid was significantly enriched for disease-linked clones. A TCR beta motif of eight highly homologous variants appeared characteristic of ankylosing spondylitis blood.

There are 14 residues in the CDR3. Looked up from germline, CDR1 is GTSNPN and CDR2 is SVGIG (reference sequence). The germline V and J ends were trimmed by 0 bases and 4 bases, with 12 bases remaining between them. This clonotype has only a few counts. Its antigen is currently unknown. The sample was blood, either unsorted or a sorted T cell fraction (not recorded which). V gene TRBV30 combines with J gene TRBJ1-1; possible D gene TRBD1, 6 bases. This TCR derives from a male donor with ankylosing spondylitis. In nucleotides, the CDR3 is TGTGCCTGGAGTGTAATGAGAGGGGGCACTGAAGCTTTCTTT. Translation gives CAWSVMRGGTEAFF.